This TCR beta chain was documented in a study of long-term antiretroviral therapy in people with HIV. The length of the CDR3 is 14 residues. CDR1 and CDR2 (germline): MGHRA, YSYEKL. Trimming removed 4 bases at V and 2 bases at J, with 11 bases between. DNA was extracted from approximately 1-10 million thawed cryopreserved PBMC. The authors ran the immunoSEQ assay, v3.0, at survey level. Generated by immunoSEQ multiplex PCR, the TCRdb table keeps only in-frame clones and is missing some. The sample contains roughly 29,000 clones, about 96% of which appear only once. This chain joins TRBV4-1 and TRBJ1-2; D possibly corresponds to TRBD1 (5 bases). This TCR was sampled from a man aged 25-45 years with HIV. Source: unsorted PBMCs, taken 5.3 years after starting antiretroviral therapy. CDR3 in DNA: TGCGCCAGCAGCCCCTACGGGGGGAACTATGGCTACACCTTC. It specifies CASSPYGGNYGYTF.